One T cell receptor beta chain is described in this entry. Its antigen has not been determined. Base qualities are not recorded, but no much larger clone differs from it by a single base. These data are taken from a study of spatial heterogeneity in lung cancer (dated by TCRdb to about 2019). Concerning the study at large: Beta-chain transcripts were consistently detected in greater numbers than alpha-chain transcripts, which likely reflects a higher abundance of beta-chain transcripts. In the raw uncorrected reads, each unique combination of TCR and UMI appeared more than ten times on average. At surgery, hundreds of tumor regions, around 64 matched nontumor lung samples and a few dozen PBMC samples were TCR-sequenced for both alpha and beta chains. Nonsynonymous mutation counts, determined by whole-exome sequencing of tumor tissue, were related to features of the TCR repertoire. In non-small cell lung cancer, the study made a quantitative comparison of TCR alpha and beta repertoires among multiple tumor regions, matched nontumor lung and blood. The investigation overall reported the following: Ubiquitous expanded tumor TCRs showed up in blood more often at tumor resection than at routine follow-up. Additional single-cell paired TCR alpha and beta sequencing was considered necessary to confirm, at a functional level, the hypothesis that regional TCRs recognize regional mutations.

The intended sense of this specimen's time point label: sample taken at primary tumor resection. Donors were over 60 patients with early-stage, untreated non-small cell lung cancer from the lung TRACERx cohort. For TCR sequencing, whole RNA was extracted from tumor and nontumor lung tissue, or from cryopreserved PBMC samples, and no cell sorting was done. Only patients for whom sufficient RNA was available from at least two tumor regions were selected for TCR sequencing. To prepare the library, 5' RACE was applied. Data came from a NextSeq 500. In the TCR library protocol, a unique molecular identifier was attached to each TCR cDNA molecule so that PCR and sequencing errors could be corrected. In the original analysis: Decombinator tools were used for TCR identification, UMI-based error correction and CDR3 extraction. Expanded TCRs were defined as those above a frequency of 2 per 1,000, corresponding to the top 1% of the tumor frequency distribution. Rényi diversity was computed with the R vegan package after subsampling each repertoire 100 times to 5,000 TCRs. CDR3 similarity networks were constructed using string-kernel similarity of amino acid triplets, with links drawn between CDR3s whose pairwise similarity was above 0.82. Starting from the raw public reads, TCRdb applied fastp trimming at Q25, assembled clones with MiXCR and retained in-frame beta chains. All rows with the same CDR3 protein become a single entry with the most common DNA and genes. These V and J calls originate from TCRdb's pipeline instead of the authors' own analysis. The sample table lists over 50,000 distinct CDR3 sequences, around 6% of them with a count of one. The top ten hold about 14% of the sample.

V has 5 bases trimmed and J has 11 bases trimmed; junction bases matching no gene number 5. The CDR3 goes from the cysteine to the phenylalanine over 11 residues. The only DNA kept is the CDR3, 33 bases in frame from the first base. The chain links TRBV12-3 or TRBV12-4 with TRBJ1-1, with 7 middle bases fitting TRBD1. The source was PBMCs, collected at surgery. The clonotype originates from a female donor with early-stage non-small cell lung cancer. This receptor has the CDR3 CASSVQGWAFF. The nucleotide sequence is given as TGTGCCAGCAGTGTACAGGGGTGGGCTTTCTTT.